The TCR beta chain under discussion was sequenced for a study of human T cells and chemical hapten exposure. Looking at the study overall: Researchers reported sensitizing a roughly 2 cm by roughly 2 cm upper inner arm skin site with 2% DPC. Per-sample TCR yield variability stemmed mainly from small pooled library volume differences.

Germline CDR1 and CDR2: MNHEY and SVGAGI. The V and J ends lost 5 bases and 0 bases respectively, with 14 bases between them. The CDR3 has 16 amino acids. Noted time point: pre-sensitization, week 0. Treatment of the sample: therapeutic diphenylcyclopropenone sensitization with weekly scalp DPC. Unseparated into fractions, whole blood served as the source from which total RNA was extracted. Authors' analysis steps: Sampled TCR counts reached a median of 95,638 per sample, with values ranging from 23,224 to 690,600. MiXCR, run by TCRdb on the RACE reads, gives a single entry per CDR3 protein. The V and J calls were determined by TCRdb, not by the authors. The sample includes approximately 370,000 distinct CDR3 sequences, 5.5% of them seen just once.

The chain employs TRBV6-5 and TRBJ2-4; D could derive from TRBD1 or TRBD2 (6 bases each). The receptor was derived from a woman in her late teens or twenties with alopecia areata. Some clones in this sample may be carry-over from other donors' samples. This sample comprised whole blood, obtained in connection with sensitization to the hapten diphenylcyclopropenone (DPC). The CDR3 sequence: CASSDLRGLAKNIQYF. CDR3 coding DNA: TGTGCCAGCAGTGACCTTCGGGGGCTAGCCAAAAACATTCAGTACTTC.